Following are 29 T cell receptor beta chains from one sample sequenced in a study of blood T cells in healthy people across ages. PCR was performed a second time for about 7 to 12 cycles using a sample-barcoded 5' primer and a J-beta primer mix. TCRdb fed the 5' RACE reads into MiXCR, producing one record per CDR3 protein. The repertoire holds about 670,000 distinct CDR3 sequences, with approximately 40% as singletons. Source material: blood. The source is a man older than 75 in good health.

This clonotype was detected a few times. The CDR3 protein is CASKGVSYEQYF. In DNA form, the CDR3 reads TGTGCCAGCAAGGGGGTTTCCTACGAGCAGTACTTC. The genes are TRBV6-2 or TRBV6-3 and TRBJ2-7; possible D gene TRBD1, 6 bases. V lost 7 bases to trimming and J lost 1 base, with 8 bases between them. CDR3 size: 12 residues. CDR1 is MNHEY, CDR2 SVGEGT, per germline.

V gene TRBV6-1 combines with J gene TRBJ2-7, with TRBD1 as a possible D gene (5 bases). Germline CDR1 MNHNS, CDR2 SASEGT. The CDR3 length is 12 residues. V was shortened by 7 bases and J by 1 base, with 8 bases between the two germline ends. For the CDR3, the DNA is TGTGCCAGCACTAAGGGGTCCTACGAGCAGTACTTC. This sequence encodes CASTKGSYEQYF.

This chain links TRBV2 with TRBJ1-1, with D perhaps TRBD1 (5 bases). Germline V CDR1 and CDR2: SNHLY, FYNNEI. The CDR3 loop spans 14 amino acids. V was pared by 4 bases and J by 1 base, with 10 bases between. CDR3 sequence (DNA): TGTGCCAGCAGTGGGGCAGGGAGGAACACTGAAGCTTTCTTT. As protein: CASSGAGRNTEAFF.

This clonotype was counted between two and nine times. The chain recombines TRBV7-2 with TRBJ2-5; D is unclear. Per germline, CDR1 SGHTA and CDR2 FQGNSA. The CDR3 length is 15 residues. The V end lost 5 bases, the J end lost 2 bases, and 15 bases lay between the germline ends. DNA for the CDR3: TGTGCCAGCAGCCAAGGCTACGGACCGCAAGAGACCCAGTACTTC. It codes for CASSQGYGPQETQYF.

The rearrangement uses TRBV7-6 and TRBJ2-1; 9 bases are a match to TRBD1. The CDR3 spans 18 residues. The V gene's germline CDR1 is SGHVS and CDR2 FNYEAQ. With 1 base clipped from V and 1 base from J, the junction kept 8 bases outside the gene matches. CDR3 loop: CASSLETGGERSYNEQFF. CDR3 bases: TGTGCCAGCAGCTTAGAAACAGGGGGCGAACGTTCCTACAATGAGCAGTTCTTC.

This clonotype was recorded once. The V call is TRBV7-9, the J call TRBJ1-1; D not certain. This CDR3 region has 15 residues. Deletions cut 2 bases from V and 1 base from J, with 11 bases between. The germline gives CDR1 SEHNR, CDR2 FQNEAQ (reference sequence). The DNA for the CDR3 is TGTGCCAGCAGCTTAAATGAACGAGAGAACACTGAAGCTTTCTTT. It specifies CASSLNERENTEAFF.

The rearrangement uses TRBV12-3 or TRBV12-4 and TRBJ2-3, with D maybe TRBD2 (5 bases). V was pared by 5 bases and J by 6 bases, with 9 bases between. The CDR3 loop spans 12 amino acids. The CDR3 DNA reads TGTGCCAGCAGTGCCCGGGGTGATACGCAGTATTTT. This translates into CASSARGDTQYF.

This clonotype was counted at least ten times. The CDR3 sequence is CATSEGVAGTQETQYF. CDR3 nucleotides: TGTGCCACCAGCGAGGGGGTAGCGGGGACCCAAGAGACCCAGTACTTC. This chain links TRBV15 with TRBJ2-5; 8 positions match TRBD2. Germline CDR1 LNHNV, CDR2 YYDKDF (reference sequence). This CDR3 contains 16 residues. The trim removed 5 bases at V and 1 base at J, leaving 9 bases unmatched. The variable domain in full, completed from reference TRBV15 and TRBJ2-5, reads DAMVIQNPRYQVTQFGKPVTLSCSQTLNHNVMYWYQQKSSQAPKLLFHYYDKDFNNEADTPDNFQSRRPNTSFCFLDIRSPGLGDTAMYLCATSEGVAGTQETQYFGPGTRLLVL.

The chain is built from TRBV12-3 or TRBV12-4 and TRBJ2-1; 8 bases align to TRBD1. This CDR3 is built from 15 residues. V dropped 5 bases and J dropped 4; count of bases not matched to a gene: 7. The CDR3 DNA reads as TGTGCCAGCAGTACAGCCGGGACAGGTTACAATGAGCAGTTCTTC. Its translation: CASSTAGTGYNEQFF.

This clonotype has more than one count but fewer than ten. J is TRBJ1-6 and V is TRBV12-3 or TRBV12-4; TRBD1 matches 9 bases. The length of the CDR3 is 14 residues. J was trimmed by 10 bases and V by 6 bases; bases with no gene match: 7. CDR3: CASSLDRGASPLHF. The CDR3 bases are TGTGCCAGCAGCCTCGACAGGGGGGCCTCACCCCTCCACTTT.

This clonotype was detected only a few times. The chain recombines TRBV6-2 or TRBV6-3 with TRBJ2-3; D not certain. The V end lost 8 bases, the J end lost 4 bases, and 13 bases lay between the germline ends. The germline V gene has CDR1 MNHEY and CDR2 SVGEGT. The CDR3 has 13 amino acids. In nucleotides, the CDR3 is TGTGCCAGCGCTTCTTCTTGGGCAGATACGCAGTATTTT. This codes for CASASSWADTQYF.

This clonotype was picked up many times. The V call is TRBV14, the J call TRBJ2-6; D uncertain. CDR3 length: 16 residues. Per germline, CDR1 SGHDN and CDR2 FVKESK. V was clipped by 2 bases and J by 0 bases, with 8 bases between them. The CDR3 DNA reads TGTGCCAGCAGCCAATTCGAGTTCTCTGGGGCCAACGTCCTGACTTTC. Translating it yields CASSQFEFSGANVLTF.

This clonotype was picked up many times. The chain is built from TRBV29-1 and TRBJ2-1, with 9 bases aligning to TRBD1. Losses at the gene ends were 6 bases for V and 9 bases for J; bases not matched to a gene: 12. The CDR3 covers 14 residues. In germline, CDR1 is SQVTM, CDR2 ANQGSEA. For the CDR3, the DNA is TGCAGCGTCACCGGGACAGGGTCCCCCGGTGAGCAGTTCTTC. Protein: CSVTGTGSPGEQFF.

The chain uses TRBV2 and TRBJ1-2; a weak D match, TRBD1 (6 bases). The length of the CDR3 is 13 residues. V was clipped by 5 bases and J by 8 bases, with 15 bases between them. Looked up from germline, CDR1 is SNHLY and CDR2 is FYNNEI. CDR3 amino acids: CASSPGWGLGYTF. The CDR3 DNA reads as TGTGCCAGCAGTCCAGGTTGGGGGCTCGGCTACACCTTC.

As for this clonotype: With a much larger clone just one base away, this may be a read error. The rearrangement links TRBV12-3 or TRBV12-4 to TRBJ2-1; 9 bases are a match to TRBD2. TRBJ2-7 matches the DNA end more closely, so the J call is doubtful. The CDR3 consists of 15 residues. Here the CDR3 DNA reads TGTGCCAGCAGTCCCCCGGGACTAGCCTACAATGAGCAGTACTTC. Its translation is CASSPPGLAYNEQYF.

The CDR3 nucleotides are TGTGCCATCAGTGAGAGGGGGTCGGGGGCGAGTGGCTACACCTTC. Its protein product is CAISERGSGASGYTF. The rearrangement links TRBV10-3 to TRBJ1-2; possibly TRBD1 for D (6 bases). The CDR3 sequence is 15 residues long. The germline V gene has CDR1 ENHRY and CDR2 SYGVKD. Trimming shortened V by 2 bases and J by 7 bases, and 17 bases separated the two germline ends.

This clonotype was picked up one time. The CDR3 DNA sequence: TGTGCCAGCGGACAGGTGACCCAGTACTTC. It codes for CASGQVTQYF. This chain links TRBV12-3 or TRBV12-4 with TRBJ2-7, with 7 bases that match TRBD1. The end of the DNA is better explained by TRBJ2-5, so the J call may be wrong. This CDR3 region has 10 residues.

For this clonotype: One end of the junction varies from germline; a read error may be responsible. The genes are TRBV5-1 and TRBJ2-5; a weak D match, TRBD1 (6 bases). The CDR3 covers 14 residues. Germline CDR1 is SGHRS and CDR2 is YFSETQ. The CDR3 nucleotides read TGCGCCTGCAGCACCGGGACAATCCAAGAGACCCAGTACTTC. It translates to CACSTGTIQETQYF.

In this sample, this clonotype turned up a few times. The chain recombines TRBV30 with TRBJ2-5; 7 bases are shared with TRBD1. Germline CDR1 and CDR2: GTSNPN and SVGIG (reference sequence). The CDR3 contains 14 residues. J gave up 1 base and V 1 base, and 3 bases lay outside the gene matches. Here the CDR3 DNA reads TGTGCCTGGAGTGGACAGGGTCCCCAAGAGACCCAGTACTTC. Its translation is CAWSGQGPQETQYF.

The chain employs TRBV28 and TRBJ1-2, with D perhaps matching TRBD1 (5 bases). The V gene lost 3 bases and the J gene lost 4 bases, with 15 bases spanning the gap. The CDR3 runs 15 residues. CDR1 and CDR2 (germline): MDHEN, SYDVKM. CDR3 loop: CASSFGNPGPYGYTF. In DNA form, the CDR3 reads TGTGCCAGCAGTTTCGGCAACCCGGGGCCCTATGGCTACACCTTC.

The chain recombines TRBV2 with TRBJ1-5; 11 bases are a match to TRBD1. Germline CDR1 SNHLY, CDR2 FYNNEI. The J segment lost 7 bases and the V segment lost 8 bases, leaving 7 bases of the junction unmatched. The CDR3 runs 14 residues. The CDR3 loop is CASQGTGGRQPQHF. The CDR3 coding sequence is TGTGCCAGCCAGGGGACAGGGGGTCGGCAGCCCCAGCATTTT.

This chain links TRBV4-3 with TRBJ2-3; 7 nucleotides match TRBD2. The ends lost 0 bases at V and 3 bases at J; junction bases unmatched: 3. The germline gives CDR1 LGHNA, CDR2 YSLEER. The CDR3 totals 15 residues. This chain's CDR3 is CASSQEQGGTDTQYF. In DNA, the CDR3 is TGCGCCAGCAGCCAAGAGCAGGGAGGGACAGATACGCAGTATTTT.

This clonotype has more than one count but fewer than ten. The V gene is TRBV11-2, the J gene TRBJ1-4; D is uncertain. This CDR3 is 15 amino acids long. CDR1 SGHAT and CDR2 FQNNGV come from the germline V gene. V gave up 1 base and J gave up 0 bases, with 6 bases separating them. The CDR3 DNA follows: TGTGCCAGCAGCTTAGTTAGGGCAACTAATGAAAAACTGTTTTTT. Its protein product is CASSLVRATNEKLFF.

This clonotype has a handful of counts. V gene TRBV4-2 combines with J gene TRBJ1-2, with 9 positions matching TRBD1. Per the germline V gene, CDR1 is LGHNA and CDR2 is YNFKEQ. Trimming cost V 0 bases and J 4 bases; bases outside gene matches: 6. The CDR3 has 16 amino acids. The CDR3 DNA sequence: TGTGCCAGCAGCCAAGATGGACAGGGGTCAGGCTATGGCTACACCTTC. Encoded protein: CASSQDGQGSGYGYTF.

This clonotype was seen ten or more times. This chain connects TRBV6-5 to TRBJ2-5; D unclear. This CDR3 contains 13 residues. In germline, CDR1 is MNHEY, CDR2 SVGAGI. V was trimmed by 5 bases and J by 4 bases, leaving 11 bases between them. CDR3 DNA sequence: TGTGCCAGCAGTATAACCGTACGAGAGACCCAGTACTTC. Translating it yields CASSITVRETQYF.

V and J are TRBV7-3 and TRBJ2-7; 7 bases match TRBD1. V lost 0 bases, J lost 5 bases, and 7 bases stayed unmatched. Germline lookup yields CDR1 SGHTA and CDR2 FQGTGA. The CDR3 loop spans 15 amino acids. The CDR3 is CASSLTPGQSHEQYF. CDR3 bases: TGTGCCAGCAGCTTAACGCCGGGACAGAGCCACGAGCAGTACTTC.

This clonotype came up many times. J is TRBJ2-3 and V is TRBV7-9; 15 bases match TRBD2. This CDR3 has 16 amino acids. V dropped 2 bases and J dropped 5; count of bases not matched to a gene: 2. CDR1 and CDR2 (germline): SEHNR, FQNEAQ (reference sequence). The CDR3 coding sequence is TGTGCCAGCAGCTTATTGGGACTAGCGGGAGGAGATACGCAGTATTTT. This encodes CASSLLGLAGGDTQYF.

The chain couples TRBV20-1 to TRBJ2-7; 9 bases agree with TRBD2. TRBJ2-5 matches the DNA end more closely, so the J call is doubtful. This CDR3 is 14 amino acids long. Germline V lookup: CDR1 DFQATT, CDR2 SNEGSKA (reference sequence). The CDR3 loop reads CSARDETSGETQYF. Here the CDR3 DNA reads TGCAGTGCTAGAGATGAGACTAGCGGAGAGACCCAGTACTTC.

There are many counts of this clonotype. The CDR3 sequence is CASSYDLAGTLETQYF. The CDR3 nucleotides are TGTGCCAGCAGTTACGATCTAGCGGGGACCCTAGAGACCCAGTACTTC. V is TRBV6-5 and J is TRBJ2-5; 9 bases fit TRBD2. Germline V gives CDR1 MNHEY, CDR2 SVGAGI. There are 16 residues in the CDR3. V was pared by 2 bases and J by 4 bases, with 8 bases of the junction left unmatched.